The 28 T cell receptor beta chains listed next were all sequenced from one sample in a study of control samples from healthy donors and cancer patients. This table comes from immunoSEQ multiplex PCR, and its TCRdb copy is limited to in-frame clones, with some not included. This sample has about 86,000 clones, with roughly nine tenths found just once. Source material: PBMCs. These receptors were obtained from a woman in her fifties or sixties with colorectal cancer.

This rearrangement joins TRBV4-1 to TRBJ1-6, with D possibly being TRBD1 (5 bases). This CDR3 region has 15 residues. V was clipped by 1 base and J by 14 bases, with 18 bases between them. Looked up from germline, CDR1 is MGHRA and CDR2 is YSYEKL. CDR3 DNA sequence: TGCGCCAGCAGCCAAGGGGGCGCAGGGCAGATATCCCTCCACTTT. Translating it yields CASSQGGAGQISLHF.

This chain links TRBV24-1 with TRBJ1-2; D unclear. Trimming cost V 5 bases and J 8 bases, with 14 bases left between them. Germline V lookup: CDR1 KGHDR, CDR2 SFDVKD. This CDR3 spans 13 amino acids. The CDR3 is CATSASMTSGYTF. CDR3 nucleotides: TGTGCCACCAGTGCGTCGATGACATCCGGCTACACCTTC.

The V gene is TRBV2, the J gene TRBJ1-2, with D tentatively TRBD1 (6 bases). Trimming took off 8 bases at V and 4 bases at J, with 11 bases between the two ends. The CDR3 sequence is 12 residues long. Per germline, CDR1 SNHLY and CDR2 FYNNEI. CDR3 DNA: TGTGCCAGCTCCCTGGACAGCTATGGCTACACCTTC. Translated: CASSLDSYGYTF.

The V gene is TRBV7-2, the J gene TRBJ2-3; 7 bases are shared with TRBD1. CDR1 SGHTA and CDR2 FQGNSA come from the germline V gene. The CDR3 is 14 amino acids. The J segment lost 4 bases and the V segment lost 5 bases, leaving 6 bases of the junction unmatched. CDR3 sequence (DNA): TGTGCCAGCAGCCACCGACAGGGTTCAGATACGCAGTATTTT. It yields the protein CASSHRQGSDTQYF.

The CDR3 DNA follows: TGTGCCAGCAGTTCCCCGGGGGAAGGGCCTGGCGAGCAGTACGTC. Translation gives CASSSPGEGPGEQYV. The V and J genes are TRBV28 and TRBJ2-7; TRBD2 is a possible D gene (6 bases). Trimming took off 4 bases at V and 6 bases at J, with 19 bases between the two ends. The CDR3 runs 15 residues. Germline V CDR1 and CDR2: MDHEN, SYDVKM.

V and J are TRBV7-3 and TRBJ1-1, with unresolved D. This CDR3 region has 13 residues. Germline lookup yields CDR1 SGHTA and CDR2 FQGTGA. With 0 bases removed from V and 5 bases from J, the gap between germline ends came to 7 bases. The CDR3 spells CASSLTTGTEAFF. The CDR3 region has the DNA TGTGCCAGCAGCTTAACGACGGGAACTGAAGCTTTCTTT.

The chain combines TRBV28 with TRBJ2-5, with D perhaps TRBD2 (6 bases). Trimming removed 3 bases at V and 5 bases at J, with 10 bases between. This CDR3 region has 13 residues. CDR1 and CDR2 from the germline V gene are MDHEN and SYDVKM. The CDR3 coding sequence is TGTGCCAGCAGTTTGGGGGGTCGTGAGACCCAGTACTTC. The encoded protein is CASSLGGRETQYF.

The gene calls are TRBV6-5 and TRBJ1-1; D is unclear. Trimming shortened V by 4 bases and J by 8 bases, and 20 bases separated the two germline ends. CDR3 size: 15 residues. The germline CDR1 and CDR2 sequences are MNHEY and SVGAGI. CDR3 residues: CASSFSRDPQHEAFF. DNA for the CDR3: TGTGCCAGCAGTTTCAGTAGAGATCCACAGCACGAAGCTTTCTTT.

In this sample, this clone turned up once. The CDR3 bases are TGCGCCAGCAGCCAGGGGGGCTACCCGAACACCGGGGAGCTGTTTTTT. Residues: CASSQGGYPNTGELFF. The V call is TRBV4-3, the J call TRBJ2-2; the D call may be TRBD1 or TRBD2 (6 bases each). The germline V and J ends were trimmed by 3 bases and 0 bases, with 11 bases remaining between them. This CDR3 has 16 amino acids. CDR1 and CDR2 from the germline V gene are LGHNA and YSLEER.

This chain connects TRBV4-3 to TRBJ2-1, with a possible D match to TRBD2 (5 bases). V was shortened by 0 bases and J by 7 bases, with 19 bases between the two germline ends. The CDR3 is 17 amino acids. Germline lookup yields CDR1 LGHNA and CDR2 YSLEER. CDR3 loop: CASSQDQLGGFRNEQFF. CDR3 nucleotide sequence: TGCGCCAGCAGCCAAGATCAACTCGGAGGCTTTAGGAATGAGCAGTTCTTC.

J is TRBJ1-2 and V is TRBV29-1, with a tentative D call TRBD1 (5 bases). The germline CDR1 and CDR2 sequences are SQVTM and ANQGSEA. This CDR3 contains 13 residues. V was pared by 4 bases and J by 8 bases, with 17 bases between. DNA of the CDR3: TGCAGCGTTGGCGGGACCCCGGAATCAGGCTACACCTTC. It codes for CSVGGTPESGYTF.

CDR3 nucleotide sequence: TGTGCCAGCAGCGCTTGGGGGACAACTAATGAAAAACTGTTTTTT. Translated, it gives CASSAWGTTNEKLFF. V and J are TRBV5-6 and TRBJ1-4, with D perhaps TRBD1 (5 bases). Germline CDR1 and CDR2: SGHDT and YYEEEE. The CDR3 length is 15 residues. The germline V and J ends were trimmed by 4 bases and 0 bases, with 10 bases remaining between them.

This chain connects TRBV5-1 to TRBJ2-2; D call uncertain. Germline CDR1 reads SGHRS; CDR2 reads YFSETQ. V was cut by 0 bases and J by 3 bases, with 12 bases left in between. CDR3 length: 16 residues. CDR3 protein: CASSLDGDFDTGELFF. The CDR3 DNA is TGCGCCAGCAGCTTGGATGGGGATTTCGACACCGGGGAGCTGTTTTTT.

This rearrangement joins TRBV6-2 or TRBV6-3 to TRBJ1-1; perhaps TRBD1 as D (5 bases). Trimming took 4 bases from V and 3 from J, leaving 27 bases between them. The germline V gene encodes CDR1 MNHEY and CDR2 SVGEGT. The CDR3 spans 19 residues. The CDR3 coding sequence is TGTGCCAGCAGTTCAACAGAATACAGGCCGTTCGGTTGGGACACTGAAGCTTTCTTT. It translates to CASSSTEYRPFGWDTEAFF.

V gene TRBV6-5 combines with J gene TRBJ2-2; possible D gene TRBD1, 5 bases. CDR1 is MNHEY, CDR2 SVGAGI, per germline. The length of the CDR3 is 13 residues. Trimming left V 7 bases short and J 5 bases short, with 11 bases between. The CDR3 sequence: CASTGQGTGELFF. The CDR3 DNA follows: TGTGCCAGCACCGGCCAGGGAACCGGGGAGCTGTTTTTT.

CDR3: CASSLGGGQGANSPLHF. CDR3 bases: TGCGCCAGCAGCTTGGGGGGCGGCCAGGGGGCTAATTCACCCCTCCACTTT. J is TRBJ1-6 and V is TRBV5-1, with TRBD1 matching over 8 bases. CDR1 SGHRS and CDR2 YFSETQ come from the germline V gene. After removal of 0 bases from V and 6 bases from J, the junction contained 8 bases not matched to a gene. The CDR3 is 17 residues long.

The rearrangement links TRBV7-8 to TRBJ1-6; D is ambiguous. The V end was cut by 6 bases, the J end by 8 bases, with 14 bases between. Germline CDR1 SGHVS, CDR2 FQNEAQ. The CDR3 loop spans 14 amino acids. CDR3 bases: TGTGCCAGCAGGGAAGCAGTAGAACATTCACCCCTCCACTTT. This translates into CASREAVEHSPLHF.

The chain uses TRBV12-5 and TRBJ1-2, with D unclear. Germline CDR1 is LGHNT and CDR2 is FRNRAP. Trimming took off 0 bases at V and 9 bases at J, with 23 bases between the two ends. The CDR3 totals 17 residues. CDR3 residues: CASGLVNPGRPPWSYTF. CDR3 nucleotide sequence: TGTGCTAGTGGTTTGGTGAACCCCGGCCGGCCCCCATGGAGCTACACCTTC.

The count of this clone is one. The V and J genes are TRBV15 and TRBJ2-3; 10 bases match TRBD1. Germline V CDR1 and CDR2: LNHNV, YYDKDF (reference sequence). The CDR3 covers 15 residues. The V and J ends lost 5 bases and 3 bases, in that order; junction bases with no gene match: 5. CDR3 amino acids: CATSGRTGGTDTQYF. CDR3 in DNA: TGTGCCACCAGCGGTCGGACAGGGGGGACAGATACGCAGTATTTT.

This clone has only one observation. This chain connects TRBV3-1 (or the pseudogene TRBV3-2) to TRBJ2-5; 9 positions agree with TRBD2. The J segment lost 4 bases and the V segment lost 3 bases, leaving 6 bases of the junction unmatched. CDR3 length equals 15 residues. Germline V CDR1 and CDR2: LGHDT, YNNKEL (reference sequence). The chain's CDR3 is CASSHVRGGAETQYF. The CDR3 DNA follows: TGTGCCAGCAGCCACGTCCGCGGGGGGGCAGAGACCCAGTACTTC.

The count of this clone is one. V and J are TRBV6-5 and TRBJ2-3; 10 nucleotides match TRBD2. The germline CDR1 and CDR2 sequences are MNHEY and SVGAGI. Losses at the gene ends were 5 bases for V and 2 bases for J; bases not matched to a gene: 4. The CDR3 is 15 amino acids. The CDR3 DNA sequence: TGTGCCAGCAGTCTAAGCGGGGGGGCCACAGATACGCAGTATTTT. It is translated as CASSLSGGATDTQYF.

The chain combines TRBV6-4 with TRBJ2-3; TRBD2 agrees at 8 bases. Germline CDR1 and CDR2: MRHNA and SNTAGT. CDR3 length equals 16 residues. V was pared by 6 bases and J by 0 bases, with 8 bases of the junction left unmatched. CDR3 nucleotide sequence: TGTGCCAGCAGCCCACTTAGCGGGGCAAGCACAGATACGCAGTATTTT. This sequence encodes CASSPLSGASTDTQYF.

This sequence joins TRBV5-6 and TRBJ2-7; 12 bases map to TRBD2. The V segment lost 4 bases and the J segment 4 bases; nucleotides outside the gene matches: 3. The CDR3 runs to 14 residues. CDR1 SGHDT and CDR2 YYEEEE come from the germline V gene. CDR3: CASSPSGGAYEQYV. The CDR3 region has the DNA TGTGCCAGCAGCCCTAGCGGGGGGGCGTACGAGCAGTACGTC.

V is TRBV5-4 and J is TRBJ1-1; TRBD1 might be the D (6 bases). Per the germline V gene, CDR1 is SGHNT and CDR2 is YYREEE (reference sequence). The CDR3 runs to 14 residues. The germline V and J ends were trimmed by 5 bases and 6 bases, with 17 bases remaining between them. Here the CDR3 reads CASRPDRNRAEAFF. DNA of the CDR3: TGTGCCAGCAGACCCGACCGAAACAGGGCTGAAGCTTTCTTT. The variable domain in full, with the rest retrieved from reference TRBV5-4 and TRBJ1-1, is ETGVTQSPTHLIKTRGQQVTLRCSSQSGHNTVSWYQQALGQGPQFIFQYYREEENGRGNFPPRFSGLQFPNYSSELNVNALELDDSALYLCASRPDRNRAEAFFGQGTRLTVV.

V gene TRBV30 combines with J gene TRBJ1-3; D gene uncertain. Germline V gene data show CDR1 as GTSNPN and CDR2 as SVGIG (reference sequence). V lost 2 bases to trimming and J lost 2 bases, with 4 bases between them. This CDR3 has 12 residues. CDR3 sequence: CAWSLAGNTIYF. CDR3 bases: TGTGCCTGGAGTCTCGCTGGAAACACCATATATTTT.

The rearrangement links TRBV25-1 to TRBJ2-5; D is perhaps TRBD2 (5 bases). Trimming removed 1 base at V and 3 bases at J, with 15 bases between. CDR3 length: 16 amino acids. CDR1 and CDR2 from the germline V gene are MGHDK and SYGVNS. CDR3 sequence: CASSEFYRLAEETQYF. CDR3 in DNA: TGTGCCAGCAGTGAATTCTACCGGCTAGCTGAAGAGACCCAGTACTTC.

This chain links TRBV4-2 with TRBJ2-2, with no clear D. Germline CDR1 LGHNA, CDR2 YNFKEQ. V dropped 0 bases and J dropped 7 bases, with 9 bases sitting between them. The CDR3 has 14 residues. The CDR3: CASSQESSSGELFF. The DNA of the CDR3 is TGTGCCAGCAGCCAAGAAAGTTCGAGCGGGGAGCTGTTTTTT.

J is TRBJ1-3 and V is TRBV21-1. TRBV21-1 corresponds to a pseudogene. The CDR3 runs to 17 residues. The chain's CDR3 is CASSGTGTESSGNTIYF. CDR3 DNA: TGTGCCAGCAGCGGAACCGGGACGGAAAGCTCTGGAAACACCATATATTTT.